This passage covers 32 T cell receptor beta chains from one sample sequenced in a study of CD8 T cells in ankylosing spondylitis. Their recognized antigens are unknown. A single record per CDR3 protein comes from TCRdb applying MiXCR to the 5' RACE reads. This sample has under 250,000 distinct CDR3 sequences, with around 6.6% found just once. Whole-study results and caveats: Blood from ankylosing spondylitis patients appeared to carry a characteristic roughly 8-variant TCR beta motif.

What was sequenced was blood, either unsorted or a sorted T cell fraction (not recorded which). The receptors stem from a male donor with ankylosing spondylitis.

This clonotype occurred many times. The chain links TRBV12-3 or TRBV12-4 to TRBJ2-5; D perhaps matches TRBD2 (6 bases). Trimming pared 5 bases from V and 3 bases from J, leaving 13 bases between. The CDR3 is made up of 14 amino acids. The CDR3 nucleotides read TGTGCCAGCAGTCACCCGGGAGCTGAAGAGACCCAGTACTTC. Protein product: CASSHPGAEETQYF.

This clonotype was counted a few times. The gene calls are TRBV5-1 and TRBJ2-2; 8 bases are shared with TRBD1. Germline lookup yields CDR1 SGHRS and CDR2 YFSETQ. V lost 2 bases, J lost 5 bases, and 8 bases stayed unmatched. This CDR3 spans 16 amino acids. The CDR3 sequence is CASSLARTGRTGELFF. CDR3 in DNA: TGCGCCAGCAGCTTAGCTCGGACAGGGAGGACCGGGGAGCTGTTTTTT.

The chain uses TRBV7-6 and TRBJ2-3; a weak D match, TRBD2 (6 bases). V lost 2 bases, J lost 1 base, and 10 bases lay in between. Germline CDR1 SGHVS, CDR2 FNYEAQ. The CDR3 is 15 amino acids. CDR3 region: CASSLLAGRTDTQYF. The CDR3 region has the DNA TGTGCCAGCAGCTTACTTGCGGGACGCACAGATACGCAGTATTTT.

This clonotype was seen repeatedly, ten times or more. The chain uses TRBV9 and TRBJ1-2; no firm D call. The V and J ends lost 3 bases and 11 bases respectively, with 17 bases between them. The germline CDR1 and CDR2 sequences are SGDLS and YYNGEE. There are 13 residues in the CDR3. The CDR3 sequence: CASSGVGPPLYTF. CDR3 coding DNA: TGTGCCAGCAGCGGTGTAGGGCCTCCTCTTTACACCTTC.

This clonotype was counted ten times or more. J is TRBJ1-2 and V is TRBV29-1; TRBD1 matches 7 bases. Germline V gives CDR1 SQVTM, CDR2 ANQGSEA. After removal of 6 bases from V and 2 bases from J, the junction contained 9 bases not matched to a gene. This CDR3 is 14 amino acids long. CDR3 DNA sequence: TGCAGCGTCGTACATCAGGGACAGAACTATGGCTACACCTTC. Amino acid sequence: CSVVHQGQNYGYTF.

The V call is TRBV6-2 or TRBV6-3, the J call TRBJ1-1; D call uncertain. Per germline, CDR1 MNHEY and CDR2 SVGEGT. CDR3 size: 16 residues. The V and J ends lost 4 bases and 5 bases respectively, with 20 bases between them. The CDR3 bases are TGTGCCAGCAGTTCCCTGCTGGCACCTTTAGGAACTGAAGCTTTCTTT. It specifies CASSSLLAPLGTEAFF.

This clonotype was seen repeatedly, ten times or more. CDR3 residues: CSAILHKRGEIYGYTF. CDR3 in DNA: TGCAGCGCCATCCTTCACAAACGGGGGGAGATCTATGGCTACACCTTC. V gene TRBV29-1 combines with J gene TRBJ1-2; the D gene is possibly TRBD1 (5 bases). The CDR3 contains 16 residues. V dropped 7 bases and J dropped 4 bases, with 25 bases sitting between them. The germline V gene encodes CDR1 SQVTM and CDR2 ANQGSEA. Full variable domain (missing parts from reference TRBV29-1 and TRBJ1-2): SAVISQKPSRDICQRGTSLTIQCQVDSQVTMMFWYRQQPGQSLTLIATANQGSEATYESGFVIDKFPISRPNLTFSTLTVSNMSPEDSSIYLCSAILHKRGEIYGYTFGSGTRLTVV.

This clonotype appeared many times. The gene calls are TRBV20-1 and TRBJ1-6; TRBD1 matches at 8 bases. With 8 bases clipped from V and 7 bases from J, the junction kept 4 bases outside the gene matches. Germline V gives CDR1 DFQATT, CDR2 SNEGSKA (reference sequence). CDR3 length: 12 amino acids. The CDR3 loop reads CSSTGENSPLHF. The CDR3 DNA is TGCAGTTCGACAGGGGAGAATTCACCCCTCCACTTT.

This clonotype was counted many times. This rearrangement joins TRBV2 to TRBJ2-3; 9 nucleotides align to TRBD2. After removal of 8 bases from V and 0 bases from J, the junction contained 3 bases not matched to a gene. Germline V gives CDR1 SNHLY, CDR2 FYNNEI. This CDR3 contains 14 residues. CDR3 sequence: CASLAGFSTDTQYF. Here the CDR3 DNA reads TGTGCCAGCCTAGCGGGGTTTAGCACAGATACGCAGTATTTT. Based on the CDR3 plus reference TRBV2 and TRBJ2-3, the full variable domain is EPEVTQTPSHQVTQMGQEVILRCVPISNHLYFYWYRQILGQKVEFLVSFYNNEISEKSEIFDDQFSVERPDGSNFTLKIRSTKLEDSAMYFCASLAGFSTDTQYFGPGTRLTVL.

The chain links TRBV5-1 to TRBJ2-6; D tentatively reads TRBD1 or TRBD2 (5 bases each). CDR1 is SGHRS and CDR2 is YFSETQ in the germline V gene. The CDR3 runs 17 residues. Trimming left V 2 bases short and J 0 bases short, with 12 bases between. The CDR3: CASSFSPGSSGANVLTF. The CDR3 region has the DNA TGCGCCAGCAGCTTCTCACCAGGGAGCTCTGGGGCCAACGTCCTGACTTTC.

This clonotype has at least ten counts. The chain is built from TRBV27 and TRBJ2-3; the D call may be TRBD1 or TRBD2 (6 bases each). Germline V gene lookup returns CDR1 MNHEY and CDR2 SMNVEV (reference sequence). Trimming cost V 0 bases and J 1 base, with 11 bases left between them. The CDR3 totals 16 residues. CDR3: CASSLSIRGRTDTQYF. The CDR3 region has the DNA TGTGCCAGCAGTTTATCAATCCGGGGGCGCACAGATACGCAGTATTTT.

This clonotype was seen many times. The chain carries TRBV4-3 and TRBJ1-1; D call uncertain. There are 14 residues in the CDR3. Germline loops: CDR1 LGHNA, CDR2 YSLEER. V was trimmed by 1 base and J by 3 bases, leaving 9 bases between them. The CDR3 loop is CASSQARADTEAFF. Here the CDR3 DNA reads TGCGCCAGCAGCCAAGCAAGGGCAGACACTGAAGCTTTCTTT.

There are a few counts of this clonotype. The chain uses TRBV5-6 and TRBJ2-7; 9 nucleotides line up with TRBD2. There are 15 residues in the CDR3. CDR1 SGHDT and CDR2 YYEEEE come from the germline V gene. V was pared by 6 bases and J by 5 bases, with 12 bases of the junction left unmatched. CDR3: CASTPVTSGGDEQYF. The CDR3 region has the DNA TGTGCCAGCACCCCCGTGACTAGCGGAGGGGACGAGCAGTACTTC.

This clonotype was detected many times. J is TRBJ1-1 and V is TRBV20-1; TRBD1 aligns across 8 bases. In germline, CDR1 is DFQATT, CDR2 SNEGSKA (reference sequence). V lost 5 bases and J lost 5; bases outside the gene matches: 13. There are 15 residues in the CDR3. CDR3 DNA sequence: TGCAGTGCTTTCCTCCCGGACAGGGATGATACTGAAGCTTTCTTT. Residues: CSAFLPDRDDTEAFF.

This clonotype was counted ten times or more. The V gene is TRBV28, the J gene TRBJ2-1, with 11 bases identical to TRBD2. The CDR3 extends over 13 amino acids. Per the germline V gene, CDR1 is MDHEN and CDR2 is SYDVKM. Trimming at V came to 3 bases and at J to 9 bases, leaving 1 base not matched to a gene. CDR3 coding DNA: TGTGCCAGCAGTTTGACTAGCGGGGTTGAGCAGTTCTTC. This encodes CASSLTSGVEQFF.

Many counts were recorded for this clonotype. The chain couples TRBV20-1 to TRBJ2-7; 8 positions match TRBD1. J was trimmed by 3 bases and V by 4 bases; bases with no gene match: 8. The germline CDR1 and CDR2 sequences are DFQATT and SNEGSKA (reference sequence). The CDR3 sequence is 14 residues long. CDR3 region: CSATRRDRLYEQYF. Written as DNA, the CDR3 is TGCAGTGCTACCCGGCGGGACAGGCTCTACGAGCAGTACTTC.

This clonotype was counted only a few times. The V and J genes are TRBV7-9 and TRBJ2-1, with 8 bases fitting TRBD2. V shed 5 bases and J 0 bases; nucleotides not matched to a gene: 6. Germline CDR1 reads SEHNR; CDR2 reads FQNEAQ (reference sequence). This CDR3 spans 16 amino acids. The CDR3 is CASSGTSGNSYNEQFF. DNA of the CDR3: TGTGCCAGCAGCGGAACTAGCGGTAACTCCTACAATGAGCAGTTCTTC.

CDR3 loop: CAITSVSGANVLTF. The CDR3, as DNA: TGTGCCATCACCTCAGTATCTGGGGCCAACGTCCTGACTTTC. The chain recombines TRBV10-3 with TRBJ2-6; D remains ambiguous. The germline gives CDR1 ENHRY, CDR2 SYGVKD. CDR3 length: 14 residues. The V gene lost 7 bases and the J gene lost 1 base, with 8 bases spanning the gap.

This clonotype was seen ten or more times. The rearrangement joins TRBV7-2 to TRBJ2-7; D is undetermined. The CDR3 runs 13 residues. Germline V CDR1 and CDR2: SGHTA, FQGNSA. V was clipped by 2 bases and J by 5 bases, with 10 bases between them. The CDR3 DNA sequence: TGTGCCAGCAGCTTAATAGTCTTTGACGAGCAGTACTTC. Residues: CASSLIVFDEQYF.

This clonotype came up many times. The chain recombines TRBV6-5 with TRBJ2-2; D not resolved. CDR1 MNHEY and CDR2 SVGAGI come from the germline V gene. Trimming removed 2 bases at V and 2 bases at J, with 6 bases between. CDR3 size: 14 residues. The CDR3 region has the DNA TGTGCCAGCAGTTACCCAGAAAACACCGGGGAGCTGTTTTTT. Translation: CASSYPENTGELFF.

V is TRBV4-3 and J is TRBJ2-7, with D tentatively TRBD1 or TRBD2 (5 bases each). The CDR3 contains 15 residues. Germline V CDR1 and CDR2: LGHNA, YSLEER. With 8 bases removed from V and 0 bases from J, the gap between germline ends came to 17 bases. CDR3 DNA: TGCGCCAGCTCGATCGGGGACGACCTCTCCTACGAGCAGTACTTC. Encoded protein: CASSIGDDLSYEQYF.

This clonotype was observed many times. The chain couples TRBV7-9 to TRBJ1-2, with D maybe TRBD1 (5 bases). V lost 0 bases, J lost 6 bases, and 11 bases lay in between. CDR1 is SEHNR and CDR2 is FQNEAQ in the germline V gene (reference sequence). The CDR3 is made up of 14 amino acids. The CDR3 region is CASSLAPRADGYTF. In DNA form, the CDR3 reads TGTGCCAGCAGCTTAGCCCCCAGGGCTGATGGCTACACCTTC.

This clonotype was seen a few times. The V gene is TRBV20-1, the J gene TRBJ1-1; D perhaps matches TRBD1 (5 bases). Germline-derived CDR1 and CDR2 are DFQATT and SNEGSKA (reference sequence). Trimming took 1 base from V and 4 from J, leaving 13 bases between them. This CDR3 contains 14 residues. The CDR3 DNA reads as TGCAGTGCTAGAGGTGGGGGGTTGGCCACTGAAGCTTTCTTT. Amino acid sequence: CSARGGGLATEAFF.

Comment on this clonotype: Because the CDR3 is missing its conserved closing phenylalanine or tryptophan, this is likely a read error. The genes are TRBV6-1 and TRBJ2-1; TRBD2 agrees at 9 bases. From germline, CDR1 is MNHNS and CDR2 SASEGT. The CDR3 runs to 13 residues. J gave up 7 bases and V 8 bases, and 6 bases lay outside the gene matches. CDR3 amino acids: CASSSGIGNEQFL. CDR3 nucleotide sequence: TGTGCCAGCTCTAGCGGGATTGGGAATGAGCAGTTCCTC.

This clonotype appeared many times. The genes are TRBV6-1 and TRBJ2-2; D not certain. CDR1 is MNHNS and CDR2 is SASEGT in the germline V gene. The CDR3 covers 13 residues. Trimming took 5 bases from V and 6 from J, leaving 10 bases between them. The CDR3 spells CASSLIGAGELFF. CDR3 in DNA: TGTGCCAGCAGTCTGATAGGTGCCGGGGAGCTGTTTTTT.

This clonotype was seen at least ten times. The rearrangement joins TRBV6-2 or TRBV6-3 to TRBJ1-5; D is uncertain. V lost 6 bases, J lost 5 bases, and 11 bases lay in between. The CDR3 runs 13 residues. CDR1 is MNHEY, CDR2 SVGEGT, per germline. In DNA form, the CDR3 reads TGTGCCAGCAGCCGACGGAGGGATCAGCCCCAGCATTTT. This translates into CASSRRRDQPQHF.

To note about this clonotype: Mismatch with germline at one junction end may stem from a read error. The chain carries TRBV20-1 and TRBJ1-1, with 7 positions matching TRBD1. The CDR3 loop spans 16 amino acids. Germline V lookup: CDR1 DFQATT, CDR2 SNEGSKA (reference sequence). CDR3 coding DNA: TGCTGTGCTAGACGGGCCAGGGGGAGTGTCGGCACTGAAGCTTTCTTT. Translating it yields CCARRARGSVGTEAFF.

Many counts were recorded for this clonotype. In nucleotides, the CDR3 is TGTGCCAGCAGTTGGCAGGGACTGAGCACAGATACGCAGTATTTT. Protein: CASSWQGLSTDTQYF. The V gene is TRBV27, the J gene TRBJ2-3, with a tentative D call TRBD2 (6 bases). Trimming took off 4 bases at V and 0 bases at J, with 11 bases between the two ends. This CDR3 contains 15 residues. Germline V gives CDR1 MNHEY, CDR2 SMNVEV (reference sequence).

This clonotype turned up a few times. The CDR3 loop reads CAIRDSETQYF. For the CDR3, the DNA is TGTGCCATCCGGGATTCAGAGACCCAGTACTTC. The chain recombines TRBV10-3 with TRBJ2-5, with D possibly matching TRBD2 (5 bases). The CDR3 spans 11 residues. V was cut by 8 bases and J by 4 bases, with 8 bases left in between. Germline-derived CDR1 and CDR2 are ENHRY and SYGVKD.

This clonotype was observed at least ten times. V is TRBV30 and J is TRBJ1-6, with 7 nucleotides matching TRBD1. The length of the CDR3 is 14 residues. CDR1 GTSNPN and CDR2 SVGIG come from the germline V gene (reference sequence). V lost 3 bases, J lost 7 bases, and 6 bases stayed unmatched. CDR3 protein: CAWSAGTANSPLHF. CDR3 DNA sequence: TGTGCCTGGAGCGCCGGGACAGCCAATTCACCCCTCCACTTT.

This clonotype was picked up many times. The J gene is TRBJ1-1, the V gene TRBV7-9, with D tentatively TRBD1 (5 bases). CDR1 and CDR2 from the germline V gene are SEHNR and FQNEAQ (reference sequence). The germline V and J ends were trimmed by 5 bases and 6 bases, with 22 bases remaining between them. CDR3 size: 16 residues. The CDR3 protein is CASSQGGSGWGAEAFF. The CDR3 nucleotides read TGTGCCAGCAGCCAAGGAGGATCGGGGTGGGGGGCTGAAGCTTTCTTT.

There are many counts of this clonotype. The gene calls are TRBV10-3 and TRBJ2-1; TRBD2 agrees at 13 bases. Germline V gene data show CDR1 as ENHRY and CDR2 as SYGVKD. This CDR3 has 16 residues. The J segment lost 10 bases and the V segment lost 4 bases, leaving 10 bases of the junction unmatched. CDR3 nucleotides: TGTGCCATCAGTGGCACTAGCGGGAGGGCCTCGAGGGAGCAGTTCTTC. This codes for CAISGTSGRASREQFF.